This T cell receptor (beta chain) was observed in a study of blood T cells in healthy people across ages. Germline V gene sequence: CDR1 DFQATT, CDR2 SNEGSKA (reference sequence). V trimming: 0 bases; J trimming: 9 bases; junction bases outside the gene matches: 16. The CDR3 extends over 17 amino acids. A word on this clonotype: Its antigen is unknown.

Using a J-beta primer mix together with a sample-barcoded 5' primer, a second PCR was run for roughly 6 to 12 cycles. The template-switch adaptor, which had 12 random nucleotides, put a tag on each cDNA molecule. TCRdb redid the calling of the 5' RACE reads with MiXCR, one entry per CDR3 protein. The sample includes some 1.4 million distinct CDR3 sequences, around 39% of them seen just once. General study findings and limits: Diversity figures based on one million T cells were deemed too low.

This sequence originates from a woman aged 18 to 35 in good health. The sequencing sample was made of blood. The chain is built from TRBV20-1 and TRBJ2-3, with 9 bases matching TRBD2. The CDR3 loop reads CSARDRSSGATSATQYF. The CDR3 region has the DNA TGCAGTGCTAGAGATCGATCTAGCGGGGCCACCTCCGCAACGCAGTATTTT.